Shown below are 17 T cell receptor beta chains from a single sample sequenced in a study of type 1 regulatory T cells. What these receptors recognize is not known. MiXCR, run by TCRdb on the reads, gives a single entry per CDR3 protein. The sample carries 68,000 or so distinct CDR3 sequences, about 48% recorded once. The sequenced material came from cultured non-Tr1 T cells, either the whole culture or a sorted T cell fraction (not recorded which). These receptors were taken from a human donor in good health.

The rearrangement links TRBV12-3 or TRBV12-4 to TRBJ2-5; the D gene is possibly TRBD2 (5 bases). The V end was cut by 3 bases, the J end by 9 bases, with 17 bases between. The CDR3 length is 14 residues. CDR3 nucleotides: TGTGCCAGCAGTTTTACTAGAAGTCAATCAGCCCAGTACTTC. This sequence encodes CASSFTRSQSAQYF.

The chain is built from TRBV10-3 and TRBJ2-3, with D hard to call. The V end was cut by 2 bases, the J end by 4 bases, with 10 bases between. The CDR3 length is 14 residues. Germline-derived CDR1 and CDR2 are ENHRY and SYGVKD. The CDR3 loop is CAISEIGRPDTQYF. The CDR3, as DNA: TGTGCCATCAGTGAGATAGGGCGGCCAGATACGCAGTATTTT.

This clonotype has just a few counts. J is TRBJ1-5 and V is TRBV12-3 or TRBV12-4; D unclear. The CDR3 is made up of 13 amino acids. The V end lost 3 bases, the J end lost 4 bases, and 7 bases lay between the germline ends. CDR3 sequence: CASSFGGNQPQHF. In nucleotides, the CDR3 is TGTGCCAGCAGTTTCGGAGGGAATCAGCCCCAGCATTTT.

CDR3 amino acids: CASSLAGGNTIYF. The CDR3 region has the DNA TGTGCCAGCAGTTTAGCAGGAGGAAACACCATATATTTT. V and J are TRBV12-3 or TRBV12-4 and TRBJ1-3; D not resolved. V lost 0 bases, J lost 4 bases, and 4 bases lay in between. The CDR3 runs to 13 residues.

The gene calls are TRBV7-2 and TRBJ1-5; D is unresolved. Germline CDR1 and CDR2: SGHTA and FQGNSA. The CDR3 is 13 amino acids. V dropped 5 bases and J dropped 0 bases, with 5 bases sitting between them. The CDR3 sequence: CASSPSSNQPQHF. In nucleotides, the CDR3 is TGTGCCAGCAGCCCCAGTAGCAATCAGCCCCAGCATTTT.

The gene calls are TRBV5-1 and TRBJ2-7; TRBD2 might be the D (5 bases). In germline, CDR1 is SGHRS, CDR2 YFSETQ. Trimming took off 2 bases at V and 6 bases at J, with 9 bases between the two ends. The CDR3 has 12 residues. The CDR3 sequence: CASSFGGFEQYF. The CDR3 coding sequence is TGCGCCAGCAGCTTCGGCGGGTTCGAGCAGTACTTC.

This clonotype was found a few times. The rearrangement uses TRBV5-6 and TRBJ1-4; unclear D gene. Germline loops: CDR1 SGHDT, CDR2 YYEEEE. The ends were cut back, 0 bases at V and 8 bases at J, with 14 bases in the middle. The CDR3 loop spans 15 amino acids. CDR3 coding DNA: TGTGCCAGCAGCTTGGTAGCGGAGAGAGGCGAAAAACTGTTTTTT. Protein: CASSLVAERGEKLFF.

This clonotype was counted once. Possible read error: a much larger clone is one base away. This chain links TRBV10-3 with TRBJ2-3; D not resolved. V lost 0 bases and J 4 bases, leaving 8 bases between the germline ends. The CDR3 is 14 amino acids. Germline V gene sequence: CDR1 ENHRY, CDR2 SYGVKD. CDR3 sequence (DNA): TGTGCCATCAGTGAGTCGGTGGGGTCAGATACGCAGTATTTT. Protein sequence: CAISESVGSDTQYF.

This clonotype was detected only a few times. The chain is built from TRBV7-2 and TRBJ2-2; 11 nucleotides line up with TRBD2. Trimming cost V 2 bases and J 5 bases; bases outside gene matches: 10. From germline, CDR1 is SGHTA and CDR2 FQGNSA. The CDR3 covers 18 residues. CDR3 nucleotide sequence: TGTGCCAGCAGCTTATTTGCGCCTAGCGGGGGGACTACCGGGGAGCTGTTTTTT. Residues: CASSLFAPSGGTTGELFF.

This clonotype was seen a handful of times. The chain combines TRBV19 with TRBJ1-2, with 8 bases fitting TRBD1. Germline CDR1 is LNHDA and CDR2 is SQIVND (reference sequence). The V gene end was trimmed by 3 bases and the J gene end by 7 bases; junction bases not matched to a gene: 22. CDR3 length: 19 residues. The CDR3 reads CASSIPERLLDRGGGGYTF. In nucleotides, the CDR3 is TGTGCCAGTAGTATTCCGGAGAGGCTACTCGACAGGGGAGGCGGTGGCTACACCTTC. Full variable domain (remainder filled in from reference TRBV19 and TRBJ1-2): DGGITQSPKYLFRKEGQNVTLSCEQNLNHDAMYWYRQDPGQGLRLIYYSQIVNDFQKGDIAEGYSVSREKKESFPLTVTSAQKNPTAFYLCASSIPERLLDRGGGGYTFGSGTRLTVV.

This clonotype was recorded a few times. The chain carries TRBV3-1 and TRBJ2-1, with D possibly TRBD1 on 5 matching bases. Germline CDR1 and CDR2: LGHDT and YNNKEL (reference sequence). The CDR3 consists of 13 residues. V was pared by 2 bases and J by 6 bases, with 8 bases between. The CDR3 coding sequence is TGTGCCAGCAGCCAAAAAGGGGTCAATGAGCAGTTCTTC. Translated: CASSQKGVNEQFF.

The V gene is TRBV5-1, the J gene TRBJ2-7; possible D gene TRBD2, 5 bases. The CDR3 contains 15 residues. Trimming cost V 0 bases and J 4 bases, with 14 bases left between them. Germline CDR1 is SGHRS and CDR2 is YFSETQ. Here the CDR3 DNA reads TGCGCCAGCAGCTTGGATCTGGGGAGCTGGTACGAGCAGTACTTC. Residues: CASSLDLGSWYEQYF.

This clonotype was counted many times. The chain couples TRBV18 to TRBJ2-2; no clear D. CDR1 is KGHSH, CDR2 LQKENI, per germline. V gave up 3 bases and J gave up 1 base, with 9 bases separating them. This CDR3 region has 15 residues. The CDR3 region is CASSPYMLNTGELFF. The CDR3 nucleotides are TGTGCCAGCTCACCTTACATGCTGAACACCGGGGAGCTGTTTTTT.

The sample holds many counts of this clonotype. This rearrangement joins TRBV19 to TRBJ2-7; the match to TRBD1 covers 9 bases. The J segment lost 2 bases and the V segment lost 6 bases, leaving 5 bases of the junction unmatched. The CDR3 sequence is 14 residues long. CDR1 and CDR2 (germline): LNHDA, SQIVND (reference sequence). CDR3 protein: CASSHRDRAYEQYF. The CDR3 bases are TGTGCCAGTAGCCACCGGGACAGGGCCTACGAGCAGTACTTC.

This sequence joins TRBV11-2 and TRBJ2-5; no clear D gene. In germline, CDR1 is SGHAT, CDR2 FQNNGV. The length of the CDR3 is 13 residues. The V end lost 2 bases, the J end lost 5 bases, and 9 bases lay between the germline ends. CDR3 sequence reads: CASSLFLEETQYF. In DNA, the CDR3 is TGTGCCAGCAGCTTATTTCTGGAGGAGACCCAGTACTTC. The variable domain in full, completed from reference TRBV11-2 and TRBJ2-5, reads EAGVAQSPRYKIIEKRQSVAFWCNPISGHATLYWYQQILGQGPKLLIQFQNNGVVDDSQLPKDRFSAERLKGVDSTLKIQPAKLEDSAVYLCASSLFLEETQYFGPGTRLLVL.

The chain joins TRBV7-2 to TRBJ2-3; 8 bases line up with TRBD2. The J segment lost 3 bases and the V segment lost 5 bases, leaving 13 bases of the junction unmatched. The CDR3 contains 17 residues. Germline V gives CDR1 SGHTA, CDR2 FQGNSA. In DNA form, the CDR3 reads TGTGCCAGCAGCCCAGCAGGGCGGGGGGCCCCAACAGATACGCAGTATTTT. This codes for CASSPAGRGAPTDTQYF.

The J gene is TRBJ1-1, the V gene TRBV18, with TRBD1 matching 7 bases. This CDR3 spans 16 amino acids. V shed 3 bases and J 5 bases; nucleotides not matched to a gene: 12. Germline V gives CDR1 KGHSH, CDR2 LQKENI. CDR3 amino acids: CASSPSAGGSITEAFF. CDR3 DNA sequence: TGTGCCAGCTCACCCTCGGCAGGGGGTTCGATTACTGAAGCTTTCTTT.